This T cell receptor (beta chain) was sequenced during a study of blood T cells in healthy people across ages. Trimming cost V 5 bases and J 6 bases, with 17 bases left between them. This CDR3 is built from 15 residues. Germline V gives CDR1 MNHEY, CDR2 SVGAGI. Combining a sample-barcoded 5' primer with a J-beta primer mix, a second PCR ran for roughly 6 to 11 cycles. One entry per CDR3 protein, called by TCRdb with MiXCR from the 5' RACE reads. The profile shows approximately 820,000 distinct CDR3 sequences, under 45% of them singletons. The source is a man between 60 and 75 years old in good health. J is TRBJ2-4 and V is TRBV6-5; the D is unclear. Sequencing was carried out using blood. Here the CDR3 DNA reads TGTGCCAGCAGTGCAGAGTTGGGGTCGAGAAACATTCAGTACTTC. Amino acid sequence: CASSAELGSRNIQYF.